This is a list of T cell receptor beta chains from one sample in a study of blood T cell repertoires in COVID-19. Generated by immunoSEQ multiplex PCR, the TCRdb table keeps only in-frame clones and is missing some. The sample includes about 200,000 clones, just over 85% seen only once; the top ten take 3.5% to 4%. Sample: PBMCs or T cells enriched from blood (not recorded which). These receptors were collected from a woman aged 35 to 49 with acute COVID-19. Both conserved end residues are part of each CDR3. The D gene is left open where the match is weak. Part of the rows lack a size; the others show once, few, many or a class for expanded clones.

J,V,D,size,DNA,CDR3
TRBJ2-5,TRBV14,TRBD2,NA,TGTGCCAGCAGCCAAGAAAGGTCCGGGGGGGAGACCCAGTACTTC,CASSQERSGGETQYF
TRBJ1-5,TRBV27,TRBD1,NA,TGTGCCAGCACCCCTTTGGGGACAGGGAATCAGCCCCAGCATTTT,CASTPLGTGNQPQHF
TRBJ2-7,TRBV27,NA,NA,TGTGCCAGCAGTTTAACGTCTAGATACTACGAGCAGTACTTC,CASSLTSRYYEQYF
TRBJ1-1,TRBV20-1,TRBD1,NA,TGCAGTGCTAGTGGGCGACGGGAGGGGGCAGGTACTGAAGCTTTCTTT,CSASGRREGAGTEAFF
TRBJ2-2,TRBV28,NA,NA,TGTGCCAGCATATGGCGGCCCCATAGGGGCGGGGAGCTGTTTTTT,CASIWRPHRGGELFF
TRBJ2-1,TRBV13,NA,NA,TGTGCCAGCAGCTTAGGAGCGGAGAGAGGGTTCTTC,CASSLGAERGFF
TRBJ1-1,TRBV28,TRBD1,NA,TGTGCCAGCACCAGATCGGACAGGGTTGGCACTGAAGCTTTCTTT,CASTRSDRVGTEAFF
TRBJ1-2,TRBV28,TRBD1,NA,TGTGCCAGCAGTCAAACCGGGACAGTCGACTACACCTTC,CASSQTGTVDYTF
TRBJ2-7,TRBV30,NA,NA,TGTGCCTGGAACTCAGGGGTCTCCTACGAGCAGTACTTC,CAWNSGVSYEQYF
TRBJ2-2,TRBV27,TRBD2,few,TGTGCCAGCAGTTCTACCTGGACTAGGAACACCGGGGAGCTGTTTTTT,CASSSTWTRNTGELFF
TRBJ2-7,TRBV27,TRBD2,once,TGTGCCAGCAGTCGGAGCGGGACTAGCGGTGCCTACGAGCAGTACTTC,CASSRSGTSGAYEQYF
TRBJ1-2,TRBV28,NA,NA,TGTGCCAGCAGCTCAGGAGTAAAGGGGGTCTATGGCTACACCTTC,CASSSGVKGVYGYTF
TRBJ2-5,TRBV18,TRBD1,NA,TGTGCCAGCTCAGCGGGGACAGGGCTACAAGAGACCCAGTACTTC,CASSAGTGLQETQYF
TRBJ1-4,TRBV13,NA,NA,TGTGCCAGCAACAACCGGGGTGCAGGGAGGCCTAATGAAAAACTGTTTTTT,CASNNRGAGRPNEKLFF
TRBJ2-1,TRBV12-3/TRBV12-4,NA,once,TGTGCCAGCAACAGGGACTCCTACAATGAGCAGTTCTTC,CASNRDSYNEQFF
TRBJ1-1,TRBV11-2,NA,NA,TGTGCCAGCAGCTTAGCTTGGCCTGCGGAGACTGAAGCTTTCTTT,CASSLAWPAETEAFF
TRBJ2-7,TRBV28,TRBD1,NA,TGTGCCAGCGACTCGACAGGGGGCACCTACGAGCAGTACTTC,CASDSTGGTYEQYF
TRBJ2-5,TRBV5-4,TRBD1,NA,TGTGCCAGCAGTTCGGACAGGGTCCGAGAGACCCAGTACTTC,CASSSDRVRETQYF
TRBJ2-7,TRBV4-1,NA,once,TGCGCCAGCAGCCCAGGTGGGGGCGGAGGCTACGAGCAGTACTTC,CASSPGGGGGYEQYF
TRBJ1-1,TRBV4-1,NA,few,TGCGCCAGCAGCCAAGCCTACGTTGGGCGGGGGACTGAAGCTTTCTTT,CASSQAYVGRGTEAFF
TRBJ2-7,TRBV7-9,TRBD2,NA,TGTGCCAGCAGTCCCGGGACTAGCAGATCCTACGAGCAGTACTTC,CASSPGTSRSYEQYF
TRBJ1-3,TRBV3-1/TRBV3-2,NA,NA,TGTGCCAGCAGCCAAACAGGGCTGTATGGAAACACCATATATTTT,CASSQTGLYGNTIYF
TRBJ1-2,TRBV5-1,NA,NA,TGCGCCAGCAGCTTGGACAGGGTGAATGGCTACACCTTC,CASSLDRVNGYTF
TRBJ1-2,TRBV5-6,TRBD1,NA,TGTGCCAGCAGCTACCCGTGGGACAGTGGGAACTATGGCTACACCTTC,CASSYPWDSGNYGYTF
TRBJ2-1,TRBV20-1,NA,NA,TGCAGTGCTAGCCCCAACAATGAGCAGTTCTTC,CSASPNNEQFF
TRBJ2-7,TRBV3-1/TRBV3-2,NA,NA,TGTGCCAGCAGCTCCGGGACCTACGAGCAGTACTTC,CASSSGTYEQYF
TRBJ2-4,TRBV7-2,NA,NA,TGTGCCAGCAGTGAACGGACAGTCGGCATTCAGTACTTC,CASSERTVGIQYF
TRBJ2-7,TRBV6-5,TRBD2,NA,TGTGCCAGCAGTTACTCAGCAGGGGCGGGGGGCGAGCAGTACTTC,CASSYSAGAGGEQYF
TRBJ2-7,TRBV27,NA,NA,TGTGCCAGCAGTTTCCTTCAGGGCTACGAGCAGTACTTC,CASSFLQGYEQYF
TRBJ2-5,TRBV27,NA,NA,TGTGCCTCGGGGAGGCCAGCCCCGGAGACCCAGTACTTC,CASGRPAPETQYF
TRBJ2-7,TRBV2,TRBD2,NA,TGTGCCAGCAGTATATCGGGACTAGCATACGAGCAGTACTTC,CASSISGLAYEQYF
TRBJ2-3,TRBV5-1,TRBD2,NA,TGCGCCAGCAGCTCCCCGGGGCGAGGGAGGGTAGATACGCAGTATTTT,CASSSPGRGRVDTQYF